This T cell receptor beta chain was documented in a study of blood T cell repertoires in COVID-19. V lost 6 bases, J lost 1 base, and 15 bases lay in between. The germline gives CDR1 GTSNPN, CDR2 SVGIG (reference sequence). The CDR3 loop spans 14 amino acids. This clone occurred once. Those who participated ranged in age from about 18 to 89 years and resided in about two dozen US areas. Self-reported history from a screening survey and questionnaire set each donor's cohort. Original processing methods: For nucleated cells, counts were estimated from reference gene primer amplification. Libraries were prepared by immunoSEQ multiplex PCR; TCRdb keeps only in-frame clonotypes and omits some of them. The V and J calls and clone size were taken over from that table, and D and trimming were inferred from the DNA. The sample lists fewer than 300,000 clones; more than 80% were seen once.

Sequencing was done on a sample of PBMCs or T cells enriched from blood (not recorded which). The chain joins TRBV30 to TRBJ1-2; D is unresolved. The TCR comes from a woman in her 30s who had recovered from COVID-19. The CDR3 reads CACSLYSVNYGYTF. CDR3 coding DNA: TGTGCCTGCTCTCTCTATTCGGTTAACTATGGCTACACCTTC.